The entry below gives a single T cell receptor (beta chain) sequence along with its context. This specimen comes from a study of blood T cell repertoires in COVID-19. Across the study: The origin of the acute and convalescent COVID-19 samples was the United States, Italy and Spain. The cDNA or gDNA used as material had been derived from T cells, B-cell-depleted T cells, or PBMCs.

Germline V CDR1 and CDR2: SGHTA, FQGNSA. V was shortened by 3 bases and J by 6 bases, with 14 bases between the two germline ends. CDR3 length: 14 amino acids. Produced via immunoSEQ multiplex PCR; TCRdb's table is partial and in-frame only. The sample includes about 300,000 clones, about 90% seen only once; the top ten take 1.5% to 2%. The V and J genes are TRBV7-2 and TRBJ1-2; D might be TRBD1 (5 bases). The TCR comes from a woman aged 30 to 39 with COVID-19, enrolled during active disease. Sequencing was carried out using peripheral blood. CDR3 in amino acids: CASSLVTATHGYTF. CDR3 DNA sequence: TGTGCCAGCAGCTTGGTGACAGCTACTCATGGCTACACCTTC. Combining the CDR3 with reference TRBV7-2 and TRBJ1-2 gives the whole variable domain GAGVSQSPSNKVTEKGKDVELRCDPISGHTALYWYRQSLGQGLEFLIYFQGNSAPDKSGLPSDRFSAERTGGSVSTLTIQRTQQEDSAVYLCASSLVTATHGYTFGSGTRLTVV.